This TCR beta chain was identified during a study of T cell repertoires in cytomegalovirus infection. Study in general: In public TCR beta signatures, there were indications of both CMV infection and matching HLA type.

This clonotype appeared a few times. Antigen: not known. TCRdb fed the reads into MiXCR, producing one record per CDR3 protein. The sample holds a few hundred thousand distinct CDR3 sequences; 15% to 20% are singletons and the top ten take 12%. Study outcomes and limitations: HLA-C-restricted CMV clonotypes gave the most frequent clonotype in two of eight donors.

The CDR3 is 13 amino acids. Trimming left V 6 bases short and J 1 base short, with 6 bases between. CDR1 is MGHRA, CDR2 YSYEKL, per germline. The sequenced material came from PBMCs. The TCR comes from a human donor in good health (CMV status not recorded). Some clones in this sample may be carry-over from other donors' samples. The chain has TRBV4-1 and TRBJ2-2; D gene ambiguous. CDR3 sequence (DNA): TGCGCCAGCAGAACAGTGAACACCGGGGAGCTGTTTTTT. This encodes CASRTVNTGELFF.